Only one count was recorded for the clone carrying this TCR beta chain. Clones were read by immunoSEQ multiplex PCR, and TCRdb kept only the in-frame ones, dropping some. The sample comprises about 61,000 clones, more than 95% of which are singletons, and about 0.19% rests with the top ten. This entry is derived from a study of technical replicates of blood from a handful of donors. The CDR3 is 13 amino acids. Deletions cut 4 bases from V and 5 bases from J, with 11 bases between. Germline CDR1 MNHEY, CDR2 SVGAGI. This clonotype was sampled from a human donor in good health. Sequencing was performed on T cells isolated from PBMCs. The chain couples TRBV6-5 to TRBJ1-2; D gene uncertain. The DNA for the CDR3 is TGTGCCAGCAGTTCCTCTGCCCGGTATGGCTACACCTTC. Amino acid sequence: CASSSSARYGYTF.